The clone carrying this T cell receptor (beta chain) has a count of ten or more. The data were obtained in a study of spatial heterogeneity in lung cancer. From germline, CDR1 is SGDLS and CDR2 YYNGEE. Unmatched junction bases numbered 8, after V lost 3 bases and J lost 6 bases. The CDR3 loop spans 15 amino acids. Time point reported: sample taken at primary tumor resection. Unsorted whole RNA of tumor, nontumor lung or frozen PBMC was sequenced. TCRdb re-called the 5' RACE reads through MiXCR, storing one row per CDR3 protein. The table lists some 6,100 distinct CDR3 sequences, around 12% of them singletons.

The sequences come from normal lung tissue next to the tumor, collected at surgery. The chain couples TRBV9 to TRBJ2-2; 7 nucleotides align to TRBD2. The TCR originated in a male donor with early-stage non-small cell lung cancer. In nucleotides, the CDR3 is TGTGCCAGCAGCGGGACTAGAGGCCTCCCCGGGGAGCTGTTTTTT. Protein: CASSGTRGLPGELFF.